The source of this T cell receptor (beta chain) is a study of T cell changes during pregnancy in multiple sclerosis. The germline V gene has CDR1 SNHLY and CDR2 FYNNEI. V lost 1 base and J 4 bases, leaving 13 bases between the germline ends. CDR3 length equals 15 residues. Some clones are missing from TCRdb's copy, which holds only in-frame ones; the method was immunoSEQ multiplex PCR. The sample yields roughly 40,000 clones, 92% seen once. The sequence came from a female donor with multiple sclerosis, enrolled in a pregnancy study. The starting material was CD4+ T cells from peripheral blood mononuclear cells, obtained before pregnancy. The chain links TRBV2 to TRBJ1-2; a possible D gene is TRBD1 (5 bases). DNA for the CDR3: TGTGCCAGCAGTGAAGTGGGCAGGGTACCCTATGGCTACACCTTC. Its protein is CASSEVGRVPYGYTF.